This passage covers 24 T cell receptor beta chains from one sample sequenced in a study of OX40 agonist ivuxolimab in advanced cancers. Some clones are missing from TCRdb's copy, which holds only in-frame ones; the method was immunoSEQ multiplex PCR. The data contain 77,000 or so clones, nearly 90% of them singletons. The sample in question was CD4+ or CD8+ T cells sorted from blood, obtained in a trial of the OX40 agonist ivuxolimab. These receptor sequences come from an adult with an advanced solid tumor such as melanoma, head and neck, liver or kidney cancer.

This clone was observed once. This chain uses TRBV18 with TRBJ1-6; no definite D call. The CDR3 runs 12 residues. The germline CDR1 and CDR2 sequences are KGHSH and LQKENI. V was cut by 4 bases and J by 7 bases, with 5 bases left in between. In DNA form, the CDR3 reads TGTGCCAGCTCACTCAGCAATTCACCCCTCCACTTT. Amino acids: CASSLSNSPLHF.

This clone was counted a single time. This sequence joins TRBV29-1 and TRBJ2-1, with 8 bases identical to TRBD2. Germline values: CDR1 SQVTM, CDR2 ANQGSEA. This CDR3 has 16 amino acids. V lost 6 bases, J lost 6 bases, and 16 bases stayed unmatched. The CDR3 sequence is CSVVSHLAGGANEQFF. CDR3 DNA: TGCAGCGTAGTATCTCATCTCGCGGGAGGCGCCAATGAGCAGTTCTTC.

The chain couples TRBV5-6 to TRBJ2-2; 7 nucleotides agree with TRBD1. The V gene's germline CDR1 is SGHDT and CDR2 YYEEEE. The CDR3 length is 16 residues. The J segment lost 1 base and the V segment lost 0 bases, leaving 3 bases of the junction unmatched. This CDR3 is CASSLDTGVNTGELFF. CDR3 DNA sequence: TGTGCCAGCAGCTTGGACACAGGGGTGAACACCGGGGAGCTGTTTTTT.

This clone was seen just once. This chain links TRBV5-1 with TRBJ2-3, with a tentative D call TRBD2 (6 bases). The CDR3 runs to 14 residues. The germline gives CDR1 SGHRS, CDR2 YFSETQ. V was clipped by 1 base and J by 4 bases, with 10 bases between them. The CDR3 nucleotides read TGCGCCAGCAGCTTGTGGGGGGTATCAGATACGCAGTATTTT. Amino acid sequence: CASSLWGVSDTQYF.

V is TRBV10-3 and J is TRBJ2-3; 14 nucleotides match TRBD2. Germline V gives CDR1 ENHRY, CDR2 SYGVKD. This CDR3 comprises 18 residues. V was clipped by 3 bases and J by 3 bases; unmatched bases: 8. CDR3 loop: CAISDPGTSGRRTDTQYF. CDR3 nucleotides: TGTGCCATCAGTGACCCCGGGACTAGCGGGAGAAGGACAGATACGCAGTATTTT.

This clone was observed once. CDR3 in amino acids: CAISSQAGALDGYTF. CDR3 in DNA: TGTGCCATCAGTTCCCAGGCAGGGGCTCTGGATGGCTACACCTTC. V is TRBV10-3 and J is TRBJ1-2, with a tentative D call TRBD1 (6 bases). V was shortened by 5 bases and J by 6 bases, with 19 bases between the two germline ends. The CDR3 extends over 15 amino acids. Germline CDR1 is ENHRY and CDR2 is SYGVKD.

This clone showed up just once. This sequence joins TRBV28 and TRBJ2-3; 7 positions match TRBD2. With 4 bases clipped from V and 4 bases from J, the junction kept 14 bases outside the gene matches. The CDR3 extends over 17 amino acids. In germline, CDR1 is MDHEN, CDR2 SYDVKM. The CDR3 reads CASSSYRLARNPDTQYF. CDR3 nucleotide sequence: TGTGCCAGCAGTTCCTATCGACTAGCAAGAAACCCAGATACGCAGTATTTT.

The V gene is TRBV5-4, the J gene TRBJ1-2, with D hard to call. Trimming removed 2 bases from V and 5 bases from J, with 13 bases in between. Germline assignment: CDR1 SGHNT and CDR2 YYREEE (reference sequence). The CDR3 loop spans 14 amino acids. CDR3 loop: CASSLGRGTYGYTF. The CDR3 DNA reads TGTGCCAGCAGCTTAGGGCGGGGTACTTATGGCTACACCTTC.

Worth noting for this clone: Other DNA sequences in this specimen translate into the identical CDR3. The chain has TRBV18 and TRBJ2-5; 8 nucleotides line up with TRBD1. CDR1 and CDR2 (germline): KGHSH, LQKENI. The CDR3 runs 16 residues. Unmatched junction bases numbered 13, after V lost 5 bases and J lost 5 bases. In nucleotides, the CDR3 is TGTGCCAGCTCAACCGGTGGGGCGACAGGGGACGAGACCCAGTACTTC. This gives the protein CASSTGGATGDETQYF.

The chain carries TRBV6-6 and TRBJ1-5, with D perhaps TRBD1 (6 bases). Germline V gene sequence: CDR1 MNHNY, CDR2 SVGAGI (reference sequence). The V end lost 4 bases, the J end lost 8 bases, and 15 bases lay between the germline ends. This CDR3 is built from 14 residues. This CDR3 is CASSSLGGLKPQHF. The CDR3 bases are TGTGCCAGCAGTTCGCTTGGGGGCTTGAAGCCCCAGCATTTT.

V usage is TRBV27 and J usage is TRBJ1-6; 12 bases line up with TRBD1. Germline loops: CDR1 MNHEY, CDR2 SMNVEV (reference sequence). Trimming took 3 bases from V and 3 from J; bases not matched to a gene: 9. CDR3 size: 19 residues. The CDR3 DNA is TGTGCCAGCAGTTTCTCAGCCGGGACAGGGGGCGGCTATAATTCACCCCTCCACTTT. Amino acids: CASSFSAGTGGGYNSPLHF.

V gene TRBV6-1 combines with J gene TRBJ1-2; D unresolved. The CDR3 runs to 14 residues. The V end was cut by 2 bases, the J end by 4 bases, with 11 bases between. Germline CDR1 MNHNS, CDR2 SASEGT. The CDR3 nucleotides are TGTGCCAGCAGTGAATTACCAGGACTCTATGGCTACACCTTC. Its protein is CASSELPGLYGYTF.

J is TRBJ1-4 and V is TRBV7-9; D unclear. The CDR3 runs 12 residues. Trimming removed 2 bases from V and 7 bases from J, with 5 bases in between. The germline V gene has CDR1 SEHNR and CDR2 FQNEAQ (reference sequence). CDR3 sequence: CASSLSSEKLFF. CDR3 DNA sequence: TGTGCCAGCAGCTTATCCTCTGAAAAACTGTTTTTT.

The chain couples TRBV10-3 to TRBJ2-3; 12 bases map to TRBD2. The V and J ends lost 4 bases and 11 bases, in that order; junction bases with no gene match: 13. This CDR3 has 16 amino acids. Germline CDR1 is ENHRY and CDR2 is SYGVKD. The CDR3 reads CAISARLAGVREGQYF. CDR3 nucleotide sequence: TGTGCCATCAGTGCCCGACTAGCGGGGGTGCGGGAGGGGCAGTATTTT.

The gene calls are TRBV7-2 and TRBJ2-7; TRBD1 agrees at 7 bases. The CDR3 runs to 12 residues. The germline CDR1 and CDR2 sequences are SGHTA and FQGNSA. The junction had 10 bases not matched to a gene; V was cut back by 5 bases and J by 12 bases. This chain's CDR3 is CASSPDRVQPYF. The CDR3 region has the DNA TGTGCCAGCAGCCCAGACAGGGTACAGCCGTACTTC.

CDR3 sequence reads: CASRADQTRSEAFF. CDR3 in DNA: TGTGCCAGCAGGGCGGACCAAACAAGAAGTGAAGCTTTCTTT. V usage is TRBV5-6 and J usage is TRBJ1-1, with D unresolved. V was cut by 5 bases and J by 7 bases, with 18 bases left in between. The CDR3 is made up of 14 amino acids. Germline CDR1 is SGHDT and CDR2 is YYEEEE.

The rearrangement links TRBV5-5 to TRBJ2-2, with a weak D call TRBD1 (6 bases). This CDR3 contains 17 residues. The germline V gene has CDR1 SGHKS and CDR2 YYEKEE (reference sequence). V lost 4 bases and J lost 0, with 16 bases in between. The CDR3 bases are TGTGCCAGCAGCCTCCGACAGGTTGGTTCGAACACCGGGGAGCTGTTTTTT. This sequence encodes CASSLRQVGSNTGELFF. Combining the CDR3 with reference TRBV5-5 and TRBJ2-2 gives the whole variable domain DAGVTQSPTHLIKTRGQQVTLRCSPISGHKSVSWYQQVLGQGPQFIFQYYEKEERGRGNFPDRFSARQFPNYSSELNVNALLLGDSALYLCASSLRQVGSNTGELFFGEGSRLTVL.

The rearrangement uses TRBV10-3 and TRBJ2-7; 10 nucleotides agree with TRBD1. V trimming: 5 bases; J trimming: 6 bases; junction bases outside the gene matches: 10. This CDR3 comprises 15 residues. Germline assignment: CDR1 ENHRY and CDR2 SYGVKD. CDR3 nucleotides: TGTGCCATCAGTTCCCCCGGGGACAGGGGTGGCGAGCAGTACTTC. Residues: CAISSPGDRGGEQYF.

This chain links TRBV19 with TRBJ1-6; D is possibly TRBD1 (6 bases). V was cut by 6 bases and J by 0 bases, with 12 bases left in between. Looked up from germline, CDR1 is LNHDA and CDR2 is SQIVND (reference sequence). CDR3 length equals 16 residues. The CDR3 loop is CASRITGSSYNSPLHF. CDR3 coding DNA: TGTGCCAGTAGGATCACAGGGAGCTCCTATAATTCACCCCTCCACTTT.

The rearrangement joins TRBV2 to TRBJ2-5; 11 nucleotides match TRBD2. Losses at the gene ends were 6 bases for V and 5 bases for J; bases not matched to a gene: 11. Germline V gives CDR1 SNHLY, CDR2 FYNNEI. This CDR3 region has 16 residues. The CDR3 sequence is CASSVTSGDPLETQYF. In DNA, the CDR3 is TGTGCCAGCAGCGTGACTAGCGGGGATCCTCTTGAGACCCAGTACTTC.

The J gene is TRBJ1-1, the V gene TRBV19; a possible D gene is TRBD1 (5 bases). This CDR3 is 12 amino acids long. Germline loops: CDR1 LNHDA, CDR2 SQIVND (reference sequence). V dropped 6 bases and J dropped 8 bases, with 13 bases sitting between them. DNA of the CDR3: TGTGCCAGTAGAGATACGGGGGAAGAAGCTTTCTTT. Protein product: CASRDTGEEAFF.

Comments on this clone: The junction shows a germline mismatch at one end, possibly a read error. The genes are TRBV11-3 and TRBJ2-2, with TRBD2 matching 7 bases. There are 16 residues in the CDR3. Germline V gives CDR1 SGHNT, CDR2 YENEEA. In DNA form, the CDR3 reads TGTGCCAGCAGCGAGCGAGCGGGACTGAACACCGGGGGGCTGTTTTTT. This codes for CASSERAGLNTGGLFF.

The V and J genes are TRBV7-9 and TRBJ1-2; 10 positions agree with TRBD1. The CDR3 totals 12 residues. Trimming cost V 5 bases and J 9 bases; bases outside gene matches: 3. Germline V gene sequence: CDR1 SEHNR, CDR2 FQNEAQ (reference sequence). CDR3 in amino acids: CASSATGGSYTF. The CDR3 DNA follows: TGTGCCAGCAGCGCGACAGGGGGCAGCTACACCTTC.

Details on this clone: At one end, the junction sequence differs from germline, possibly due to a read error. Other DNA sequences within the sample encode an identical CDR3. V gene TRBV5-1 combines with J gene TRBJ1-2; the D gene is possibly TRBD1 (5 bases). This CDR3 contains 13 residues. Germline CDR1 reads SGHRS; CDR2 reads YFSETQ. The CDR3 nucleotides read TGTGCCAGCAGCTTGGGGACGGACTATGGCTACACCTTC. Translating it yields CASSLGTDYGYTF.